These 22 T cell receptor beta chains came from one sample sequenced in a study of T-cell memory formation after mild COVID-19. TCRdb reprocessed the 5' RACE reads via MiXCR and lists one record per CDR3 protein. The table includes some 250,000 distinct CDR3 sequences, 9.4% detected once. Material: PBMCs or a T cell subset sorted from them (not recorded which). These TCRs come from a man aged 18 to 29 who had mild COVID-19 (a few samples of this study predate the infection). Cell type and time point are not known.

The CDR3 DNA reads as TGTGCCAGCAGTTACGGATACGGGACAGGCCAAGAGACCCAGTACTTC. It encodes CASSYGYGTGQETQYF. The V gene is TRBV6-5, the J gene TRBJ2-5; 8 bases fit TRBD1. Germline trimming cut 2 bases from V and 1 base from J; bases unmatched to any gene: 6. The CDR3 is 16 residues long. Germline V gene lookup returns CDR1 MNHEY and CDR2 SVGAGI.

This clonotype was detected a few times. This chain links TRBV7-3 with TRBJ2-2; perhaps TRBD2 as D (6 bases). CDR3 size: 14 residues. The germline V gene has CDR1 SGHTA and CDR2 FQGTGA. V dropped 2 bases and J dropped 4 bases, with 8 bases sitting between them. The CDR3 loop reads CASSLQEGTGELFF. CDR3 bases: TGTGCCAGCAGCTTACAGGAGGGCACCGGGGAGCTGTTTTTT.

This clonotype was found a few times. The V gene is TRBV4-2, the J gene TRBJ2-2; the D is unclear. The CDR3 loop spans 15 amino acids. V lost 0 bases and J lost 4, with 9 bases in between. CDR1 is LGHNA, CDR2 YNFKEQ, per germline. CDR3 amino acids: CASSQEEGATGELFF. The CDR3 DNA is TGTGCCAGCAGCCAAGAAGAAGGTGCCACCGGGGAGCTGTTTTTT.

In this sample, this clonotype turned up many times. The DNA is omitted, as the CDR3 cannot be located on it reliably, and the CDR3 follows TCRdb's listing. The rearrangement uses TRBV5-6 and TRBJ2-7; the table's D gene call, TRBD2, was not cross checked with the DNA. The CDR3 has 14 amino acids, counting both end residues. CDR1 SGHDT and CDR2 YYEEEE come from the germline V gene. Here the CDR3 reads CASSWAKGTSPRYF.

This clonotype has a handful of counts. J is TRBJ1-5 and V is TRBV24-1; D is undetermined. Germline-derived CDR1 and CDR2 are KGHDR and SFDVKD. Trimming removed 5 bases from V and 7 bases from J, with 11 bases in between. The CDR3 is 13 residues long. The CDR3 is CATSGRSNQPQHF. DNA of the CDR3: TGTGCCACCAGTGGTAGGTCGAACCAGCCCCAGCATTTT.

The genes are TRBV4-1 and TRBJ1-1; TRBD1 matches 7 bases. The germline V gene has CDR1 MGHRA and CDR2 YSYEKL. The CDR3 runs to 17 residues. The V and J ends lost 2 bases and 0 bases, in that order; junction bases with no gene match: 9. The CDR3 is CASSQTPPGGMNTEAFF. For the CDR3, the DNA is TGCGCCAGCAGCCAAACACCCCCAGGGGGAATGAACACTGAAGCTTTCTTT.

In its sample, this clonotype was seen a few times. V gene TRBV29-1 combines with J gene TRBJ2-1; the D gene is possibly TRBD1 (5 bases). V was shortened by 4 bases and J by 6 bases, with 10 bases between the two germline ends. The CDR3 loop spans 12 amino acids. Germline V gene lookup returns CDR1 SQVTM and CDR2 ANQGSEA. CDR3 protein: CSVGGASNEQFF. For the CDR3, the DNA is TGCAGCGTTGGTGGGGCCAGCAATGAGCAGTTCTTC.

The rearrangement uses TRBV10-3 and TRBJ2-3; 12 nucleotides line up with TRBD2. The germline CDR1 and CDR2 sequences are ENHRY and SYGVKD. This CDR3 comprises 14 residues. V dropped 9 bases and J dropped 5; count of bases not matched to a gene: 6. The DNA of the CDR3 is TGTGCCATAGCTAGCGGGGGGGCCAAAGATACGCAGTATTTT. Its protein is CAIASGGAKDTQYF.

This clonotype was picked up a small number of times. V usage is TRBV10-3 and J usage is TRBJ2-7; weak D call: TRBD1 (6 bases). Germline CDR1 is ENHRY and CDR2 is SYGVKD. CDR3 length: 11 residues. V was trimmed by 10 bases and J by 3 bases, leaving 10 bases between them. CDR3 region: CATRQDYEQYF. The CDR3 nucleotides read TGTGCCACGAGACAGGACTACGAGCAGTACTTC.

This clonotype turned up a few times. CDR3 nucleotide sequence: TGTGCCAGCAGTGCGACAGGAGATTACTATGGCTACACCTTC. Protein: CASSATGDYYGYTF. This sequence joins TRBV25-1 and TRBJ1-2; D is possibly TRBD1 (6 bases). Germline lookup yields CDR1 MGHDK and CDR2 SYGVNS. The CDR3 consists of 14 residues. The V gene lost 4 bases and the J gene lost 3 bases, with 12 bases spanning the gap.

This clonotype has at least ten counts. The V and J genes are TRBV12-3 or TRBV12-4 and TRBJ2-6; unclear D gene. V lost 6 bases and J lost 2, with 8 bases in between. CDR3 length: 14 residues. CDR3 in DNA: TGTGCCAGCAGCCTAGGTGCTGGGGCCAACGTCCTGACTTTC. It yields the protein CASSLGAGANVLTF.

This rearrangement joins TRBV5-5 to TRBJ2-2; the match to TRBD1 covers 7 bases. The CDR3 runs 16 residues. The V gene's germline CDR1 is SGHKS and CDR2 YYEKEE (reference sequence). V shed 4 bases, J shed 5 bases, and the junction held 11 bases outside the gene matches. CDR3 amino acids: CASSLLGQEATGELFF. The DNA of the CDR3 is TGTGCCAGCAGCCTCCTAGGACAGGAGGCTACCGGGGAGCTGTTTTTT.

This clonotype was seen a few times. Here the CDR3 reads CASSLDGLIQYF. The CDR3 DNA is TGTGCCAGCAGCTTAGACGGGCTCATTCAGTACTTC. The J gene is TRBJ2-4, the V gene TRBV7-9; D is unresolved. The CDR3 is 12 residues long. Trimming stripped 1 base from V and 9 bases from J, with 7 bases between. CDR1 and CDR2 from the germline V gene are SEHNR and FQNEAQ (reference sequence).

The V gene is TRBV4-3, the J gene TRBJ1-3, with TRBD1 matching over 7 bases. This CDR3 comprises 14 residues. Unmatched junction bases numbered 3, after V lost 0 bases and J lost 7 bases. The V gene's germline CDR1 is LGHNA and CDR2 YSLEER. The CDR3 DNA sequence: TGCGCCAGCAGCCAAGACAGGGGGTGGAACACCATATATTTT. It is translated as CASSQDRGWNTIYF.

The chain's CDR3 is CASSEVSQETQYF. Here the CDR3 DNA reads TGTGCCAGCAGTGAAGTAAGCCAAGAGACCCAGTACTTC. The chain links TRBV2 to TRBJ2-5; no clear D gene. CDR1 is SNHLY, CDR2 FYNNEI, per germline. The CDR3 contains 13 residues. V was clipped by 1 base and J by 1 base, with 4 bases between them.

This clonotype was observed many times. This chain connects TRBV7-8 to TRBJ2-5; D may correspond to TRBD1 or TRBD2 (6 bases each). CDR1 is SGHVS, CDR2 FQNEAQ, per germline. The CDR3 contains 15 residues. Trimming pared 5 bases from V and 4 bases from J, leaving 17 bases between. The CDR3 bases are TGTGCCAGCAGCACCGAAAGAGGGGGGAGAGAGACCCAGTACTTC. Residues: CASSTERGGRETQYF.

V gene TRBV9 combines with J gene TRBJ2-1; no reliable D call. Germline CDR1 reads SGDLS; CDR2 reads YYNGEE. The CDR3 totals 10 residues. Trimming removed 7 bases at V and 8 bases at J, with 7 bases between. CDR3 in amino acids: CASAPDEQFF. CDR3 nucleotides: TGTGCCAGCGCCCCCGATGAGCAGTTCTTC.

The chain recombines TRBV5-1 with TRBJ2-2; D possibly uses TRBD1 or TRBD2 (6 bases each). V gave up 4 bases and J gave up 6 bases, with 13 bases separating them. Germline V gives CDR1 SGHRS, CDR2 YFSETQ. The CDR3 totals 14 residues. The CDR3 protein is CASSRGTYPGELFF. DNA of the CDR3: TGCGCCAGCAGCCGCGGGACATACCCCGGGGAGCTGTTTTTT.

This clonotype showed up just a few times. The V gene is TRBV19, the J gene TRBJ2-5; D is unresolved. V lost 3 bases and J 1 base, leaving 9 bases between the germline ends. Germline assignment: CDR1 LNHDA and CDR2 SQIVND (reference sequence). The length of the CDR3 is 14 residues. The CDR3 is CASSMTVIQETQYF. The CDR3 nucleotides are TGTGCCAGTAGTATGACGGTTATCCAAGAGACCCAGTACTTC.

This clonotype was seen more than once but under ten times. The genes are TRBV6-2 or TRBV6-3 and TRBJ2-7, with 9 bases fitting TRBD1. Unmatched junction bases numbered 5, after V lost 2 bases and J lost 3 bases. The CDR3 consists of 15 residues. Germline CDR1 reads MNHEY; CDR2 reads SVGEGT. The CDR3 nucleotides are TGTGCCAGCAGTTACGGCGGGACAGGGAGCTACGAGCAGTACGTC. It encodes CASSYGGTGSYEQYV.

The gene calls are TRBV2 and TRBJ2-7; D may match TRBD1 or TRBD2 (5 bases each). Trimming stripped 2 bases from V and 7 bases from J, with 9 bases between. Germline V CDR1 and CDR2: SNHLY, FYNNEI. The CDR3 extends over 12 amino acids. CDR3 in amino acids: CASSERDLEQYV. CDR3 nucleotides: TGTGCCAGCAGTGAAAGGGACCTGGAGCAGTACGTC.

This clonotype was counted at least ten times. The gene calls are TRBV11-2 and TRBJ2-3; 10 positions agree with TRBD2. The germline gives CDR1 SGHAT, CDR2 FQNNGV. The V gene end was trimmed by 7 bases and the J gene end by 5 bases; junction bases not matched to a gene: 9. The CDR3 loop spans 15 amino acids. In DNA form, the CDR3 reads TGTGCCAGCACCCTAAGCGGGGGGGCCATAGATACGCAGTATTTT. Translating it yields CASTLSGGAIDTQYF.